This TCR beta chain was identified during a study of blood T cell repertoires in COVID-19. Study-level information: Donors in the United States, Italy and Spain gave samples during acute or convalescent COVID-19.

The data were produced by immunoSEQ multiplex PCR, yet TCRdb's version contains in-frame clones alone and is incomplete. The sample carries a few hundred thousand clones, around 88% recorded once. The CDR3 consists of 12 residues. Trimming cost V 10 bases and J 8 bases; bases outside gene matches: 5. The germline CDR1 and CDR2 sequences are SGHVS and FQNEAQ. J is TRBJ1-4 and V is TRBV7-8, with 9 bases lining up with TRBD1. This TCR was recovered from a woman aged 25 to 39 who had recovered from COVID-19. Sequencing was performed on peripheral blood. This CDR3 is CATGTGKEKLFF. The CDR3 nucleotides read TGTGCCACCGGGACAGGGAAAGAAAAACTGTTTTTT.